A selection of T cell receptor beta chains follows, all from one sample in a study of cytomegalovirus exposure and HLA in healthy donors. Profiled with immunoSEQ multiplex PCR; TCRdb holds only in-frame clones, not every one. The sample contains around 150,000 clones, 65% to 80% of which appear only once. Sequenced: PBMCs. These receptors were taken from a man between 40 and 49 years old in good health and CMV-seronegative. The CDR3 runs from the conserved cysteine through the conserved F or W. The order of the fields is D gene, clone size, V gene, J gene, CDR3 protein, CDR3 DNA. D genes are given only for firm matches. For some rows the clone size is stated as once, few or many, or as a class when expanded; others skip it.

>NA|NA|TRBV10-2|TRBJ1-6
CASSRGHLRADNSPLHF
TGCGCCAGCAGCCGGGGACACCTTAGGGCCGATAATTCACCCCTCCACTTT
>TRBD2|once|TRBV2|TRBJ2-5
CASSRTSVETQYF
TGTGCCAGCAGTCGGACTAGCGTAGAGACCCAGTACTTC
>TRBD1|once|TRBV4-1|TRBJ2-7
CASSLDRALIYEQYF
TGCGCCAGCAGCCTAGACAGGGCCTTGATATACGAGCAGTACTTC
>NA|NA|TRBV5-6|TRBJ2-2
CASSLGPGVTRELFF
TGTGCCAGCAGCTTGGGACCGGGAGTCACCCGGGAGCTGTTTTTT
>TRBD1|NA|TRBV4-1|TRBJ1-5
CASSPRDSSNQPQHF
TGCGCCAGCAGCCCCCGGGACAGTAGCAATCAGCCCCAGCATTTT
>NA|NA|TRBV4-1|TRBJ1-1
CASSQLPVNTEAFF
TGCGCCAGCAGCCAACTACCGGTCAACACTGAAGCTTTCTTT
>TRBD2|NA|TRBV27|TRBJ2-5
CASSPWASGGETQYF
TGTGCCAGCAGTCCTTGGGCGTCGGGAGGGGAGACCCAGTACTTC
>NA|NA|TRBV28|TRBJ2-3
CASSFVRDTQYF
TGTGCCAGCAGTTTTGTTCGAGATACGCAGTATTTT
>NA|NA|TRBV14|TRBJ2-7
CASSLRGRDYEQYF
TGTGCCAGCAGCCTTAGGGGCAGAGACTACGAGCAGTACTTC
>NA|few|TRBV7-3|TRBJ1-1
CASSLRENTEAFF
TGTGCCAGCAGCTTGAGAGAGAACACTGAAGCTTTCTTT
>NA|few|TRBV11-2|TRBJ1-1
CASSLRRLNTEAFF
TGTGCCAGCAGCTTAAGGAGACTGAACACTGAAGCTTTCTTT
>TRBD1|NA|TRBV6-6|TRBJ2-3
CASQNRGNTDTQYF
TGTGCCAGCCAGAACAGGGGCAACACAGATACGCAGTATTTT
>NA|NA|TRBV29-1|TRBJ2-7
CSVALASSIYEQYF
TGCAGCGTTGCCCTAGCGTCCTCCATCTACGAGCAGTACTTC
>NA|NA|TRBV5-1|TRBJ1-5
CASSQDDPGQPQHF
TGCGCCAGCAGCCAAGATGACCCGGGGCAGCCCCAGCATTTT
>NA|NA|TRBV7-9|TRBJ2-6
CASSLQGPLTGPGANVLTF
TGTGCCAGCAGCTTACAGGGGCCCTTAACAGGGCCTGGGGCCAACGTCCTGACTTTC
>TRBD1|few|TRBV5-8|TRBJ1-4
CASRQRVGDRANEKLFF
TGTGCCAGCAGGCAAAGAGTGGGGGACAGAGCTAATGAAAAACTGTTTTTT
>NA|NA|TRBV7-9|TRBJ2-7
CASSLVRGPPYEQYF
TGTGCCAGCAGCTTAGTCCGAGGGCCACCCTACGAGCAGTACTTC
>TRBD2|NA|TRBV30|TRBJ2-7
CAWNLGGSAYYEQYF
TGTGCCTGGAATCTCGGGGGGTCCGCTTACTACGAGCAGTACTTC
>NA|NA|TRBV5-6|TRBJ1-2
CASSGGLTREGYTF
TGTGCCAGCAGCGGGGGACTGACTAGGGAGGGCTACACCTTC
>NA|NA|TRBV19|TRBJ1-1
CASSYNSNTEAFF
TGTGCCAGTAGTTACAATTCGAACACTGAAGCTTTCTTT
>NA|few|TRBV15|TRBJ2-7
CATSGGTDVNEQYF
TGTGCCACCAGCGGGGGGACAGATGTCAACGAGCAGTACTTC
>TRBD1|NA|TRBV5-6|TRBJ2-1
CASSSRDRIYNEQFF
TGTGCCAGCAGCTCTCGGGACAGAATCTACAATGAGCAGTTCTTC
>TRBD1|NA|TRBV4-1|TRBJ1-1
CASSQDGSDRGLSEAFF
TGCGCCAGCAGCCAAGATGGCAGCGACAGGGGGCTGTCTGAAGCTTTCTTT
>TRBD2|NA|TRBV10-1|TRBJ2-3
CASSPTPQLSGRTDTQYF
TGCGCCAGCAGTCCCACTCCCCAACTCAGCGGGAGAACAGATACGCAGTATTTT
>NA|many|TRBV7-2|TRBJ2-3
CASSPYSGFGPDTQYF
TGTGCCAGCAGCCCCTACTCAGGGTTCGGGCCAGATACGCAGTATTTT
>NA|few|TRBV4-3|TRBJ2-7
CASSQDPGGLPYEQYF
TGCGCCAGCAGCCAAGATCCCGGCGGCCTTCCCTACGAGCAGTACTTC
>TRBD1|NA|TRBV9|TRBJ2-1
CASSATGGYDEQFF
TGTGCCAGCAGCGCAACAGGGGGTTACGATGAGCAGTTCTTC
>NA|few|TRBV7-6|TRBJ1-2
CASSLGPGRREGTGYTF
TGTGCCAGCAGCTTAGGCCCCGGGAGGCGGGAAGGGACAGGCTACACCTTC
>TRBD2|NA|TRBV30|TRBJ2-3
CAWVIWRGGTDTQYF
TGTGCCTGGGTGATTTGGCGGGGGGGCACAGATACGCAGTATTTT
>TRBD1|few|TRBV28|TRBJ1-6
CASSLLEGAGNSPLHF
TGTGCCAGCAGTTTATTAGAGGGGGCAGGTAATTCACCCCTCCACTTT
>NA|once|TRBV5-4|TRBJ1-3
CASSLESSGNTIYF
TGTGCCAGCAGCTTGGAGAGCTCTGGAAACACCATATATTTT
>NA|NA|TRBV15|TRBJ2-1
CATSREGRGVEQFF
TGTGCCACCAGCAGAGAAGGCAGGGGGGTTGAGCAGTTCTTC
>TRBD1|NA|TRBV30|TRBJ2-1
CAWTPGQGVYRQFF
TGTGCCTGGACACCGGGACAGGGGGTTTATAGGCAGTTCTTC
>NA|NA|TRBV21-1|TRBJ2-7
CASSKVKPTIKYF
TGTGCCAGCAGCAAAGTAAAGCCTACCATAAAGTACTTC
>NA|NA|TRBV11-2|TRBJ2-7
CASSPRVSYEQYF
TGTGCCAGCAGCCCCAGGGTCTCCTACGAGCAGTACTTC
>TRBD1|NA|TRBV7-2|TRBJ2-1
CASSHRDRVFIEQFF
TGTGCCAGCAGCCACCGGGACAGGGTTTTTATTGAGCAGTTCTTC
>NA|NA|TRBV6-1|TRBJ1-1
CASSEGPAGNTEAFF
TGTGCCAGCAGTGAAGGGCCGGCGGGGAACACTGAAGCTTTCTTT
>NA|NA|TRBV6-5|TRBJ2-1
CASSYPDNEQFF
TGTGCCAGCAGTTACCCGGACAATGAGCAGTTCTTC
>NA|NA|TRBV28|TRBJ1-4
CASGSGGRVGEKLFF
TGTGCCAGCGGCTCTGGGGGGAGGGTTGGTGAAAAACTGTTTTTT
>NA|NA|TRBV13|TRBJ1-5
CASSFGPQPQHF
TGTGCCAGCAGCTTTGGCCCCCAGCCCCAGCATTTT
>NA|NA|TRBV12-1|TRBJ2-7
CAGLRLFSYEQYF
TGTGCCGGCCTCAGACTATTCTCCTACGAGCAGTACTTC
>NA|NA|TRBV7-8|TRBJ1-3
CASRGSTSGNTIYF
TGTGCCAGCAGGGGCAGCACCTCTGGAAACACCATATATTTT
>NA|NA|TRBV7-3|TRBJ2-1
CASRPQGGGNNEQFF
TGTGCCAGCAGACCGCAGGGCGGGGGCAACAATGAGCAGTTCTTC
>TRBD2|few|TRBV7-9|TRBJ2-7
CASSKTGTSVTYEQYF
TGTGCCAGCAGCAAAACCGGGACTAGCGTTACCTACGAGCAGTACTTC
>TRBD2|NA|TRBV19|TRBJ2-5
CASSPPGGTSMETQYF
TGTGCCAGTAGTCCCCCGGGCGGGACTAGCATGGAGACCCAGTACTTC